This TCR beta chain was recorded in a study of T cell clones after liver transplantation. Study information: In this trial, immunosuppression withdrawal was attempted within 2 years of liver transplant.

Only in-frame clones appear in the TCRdb table, and some are missing; sequencing was by immunoSEQ multiplex PCR. The sample includes approximately 55,000 clones, roughly 70% of them seen just once. CDR3 size: 14 residues. The source material was CD4+ T cells from blood, sampled around 4.5 years after liver transplant. This rearrangement joins TRBV12-2 to TRBJ2-5; the table's D call, TRBD2, was not checked against the DNA. TRBV12-2 is an annotated pseudogene. The sequence was obtained from a human patient who received a liver transplant. Some T cells may have originated in the graft donor. The CDR3 nucleotides read TGTGCCAGCAGCCTCATAAGGGGAGGAGAGACCCAGTACTTC. Amino acids: CASSLIRGGETQYF.